Shown below are 28 T cell receptor beta chains from a single sample sequenced in a study of T cells in Graves' hyperthyroidism and ophthalmopathy. There were TCR beta CDR3 regions amplified from RNA transcripts. A first-round RT-PCR of the TCR CDR3 used the HTBI primer set. Each CDR3 protein is one row after TCRdb ran MiXCR on the multiplex PCR reads. The profile shows around 300,000 distinct CDR3 sequences, roughly 22% of them singletons. Sequencing used blood. The receptors derive from a man aged 30 to 39 with Graves' ophthalmopathy.

Only a few counts were recorded for this clonotype. The chain recombines TRBV20-1 with TRBJ1-6; D ambiguous. V was trimmed by 0 bases and J by 10 bases, leaving 10 bases between them. The CDR3 loop spans 13 amino acids. The germline gives CDR1 DFQATT, CDR2 SNEGSKA (reference sequence). The CDR3: CSARDSGSSPLHF. CDR3 nucleotide sequence: TGCAGTGCTAGAGATTCGGGATCGTCACCCCTCCACTTT.

The chain couples TRBV5-1 to TRBJ2-1; weak D call: TRBD1 (5 bases). Germline values: CDR1 SGHRS, CDR2 YFSETQ. The CDR3 runs to 15 residues. V lost 5 bases to trimming and J lost 2 bases, with 14 bases between them. The CDR3 DNA follows: TGCGCCAGCAGGACAACAGGTCCTACCTACAATGAGCAGTTCTTC. Amino acid sequence: CASRTTGPTYNEQFF.

This chain links TRBV7-3 with TRBJ2-6, with D perhaps TRBD2 (5 bases). With 6 bases removed from V and 3 bases from J, the gap between germline ends came to 18 bases. Germline assignment: CDR1 SGHTA and CDR2 FQGTGA. The CDR3 loop spans 17 amino acids. The CDR3 sequence is CASSLESGSFGANVLTF. The CDR3 bases are TGTGCCAGCAGTTTAGAATCGGGGTCCTTTGGGGCCAACGTCCTGACTTTC.

The chain carries TRBV24-1 and TRBJ2-5; tentatively, D is TRBD1 (7 bases). The V end was cut by 2 bases, the J end by 2 bases, with 11 bases between. This CDR3 is built from 15 residues. The germline gives CDR1 KGHDR, CDR2 SFDVKD. The CDR3 DNA reads as TGTGCCACCAGTGATTCGACAGGGAGGCAAGAGACCCAGTACTTC. Protein product: CATSDSTGRQETQYF.

This clonotype was observed once. The CDR3 DNA follows: TGTGCCAGCAGTTTTAAGATCGGGGAGCTGTTTTTT. This gives the protein CASSFKIGELFF. This rearrangement joins TRBV12-3 or TRBV12-4 to TRBJ2-2; D gene unclear. The CDR3 is 12 residues long. V lost 3 bases and J 7 bases, leaving 6 bases between the germline ends.

This clonotype was observed at least ten times. CDR3 sequence (DNA): TGTGCCAGCAGAACACGAGCCTCAGGGGGACGTGGAGAGACCCAGTACTTC. Its protein product is CASRTRASGGRGETQYF. The J gene is TRBJ2-5, the V gene TRBV6-1; 7 positions match TRBD1. There are 17 residues in the CDR3. V trimming: 6 bases; J trimming: 4 bases; junction bases outside the gene matches: 17. Germline CDR1 is MNHNS and CDR2 is SASEGT.

This clonotype was recorded many times. The chain carries TRBV28 and TRBJ1-1; possibly TRBD1 for D (6 bases). Between the trimmed V and J ends, which lost 11 bases and 1 base, there was a span of 11 bases. There are 12 residues in the CDR3. Germline CDR1 and CDR2: MDHEN and SYDVKM. The DNA for the CDR3 is TGTGCCGCCGGAGGGGGGAACACTGAAGCTTTCTTT. Translating gives CAAGGGNTEAFF.

The chain couples TRBV20-1 to TRBJ2-5; perhaps D is TRBD1 or TRBD2 (6 bases each). Germline lookup yields CDR1 DFQATT and CDR2 SNEGSKA (reference sequence). Trimming removed 5 bases from V and 3 bases from J, with 13 bases in between. The CDR3 has 13 residues. The CDR3 region is CSAPKGGEETQYF. The CDR3 nucleotides read TGCAGTGCTCCCAAGGGGGGCGAAGAGACCCAGTACTTC.

This clonotype has only a few counts. This sequence joins TRBV7-3 and TRBJ2-2; 8 bases are a match to TRBD2. The ends lost 2 bases at V and 0 bases at J; junction bases unmatched: 8. Germline V CDR1 and CDR2: SGHTA, FQGTGA. The CDR3 length is 18 residues. The CDR3 loop reads CASSLAAGVRTNTGELFF. CDR3 coding DNA: TGTGCCAGCAGCTTAGCAGCGGGAGTTCGCACGAACACCGGGGAGCTGTTTTTT.

This clonotype was counted ten times or more. The genes are TRBV2 and TRBJ1-1; a weak D match, TRBD1 (6 bases). This CDR3 contains 14 residues. Germline values: CDR1 SNHLY, CDR2 FYNNEI. V was cut by 6 bases and J by 6 bases, with 17 bases left in between. The CDR3 bases are TGTGCCAGCAGGACAGGTATATTTTGGGCTGAAGCTTTCTTT. This gives the protein CASRTGIFWAEAFF.

The chain has TRBV5-4 and TRBJ1-1, with 7 bases aligning to TRBD1. There are 15 residues in the CDR3. Germline-derived CDR1 and CDR2 are SGHNT and YYREEE (reference sequence). With V trimmed by 2 bases and J by 4 bases, 8 bases remained unmatched. CDR3 nucleotides: TGTGCCAGCAGCTTAGGGGGCGGTTCGGGCACTGAAGCTTTCTTT. Translation: CASSLGGGSGTEAFF.

A remark on this clonotype: A much bigger clone sits one base away, suggesting this may be a read error. The genes are TRBV24-1 and TRBJ1-2, with a tentative D call TRBD1 (6 bases). V was clipped by 4 bases and J by 5 bases, with 16 bases between them. The CDR3 sequence is 15 residues long. Germline V gives CDR1 KGHDR, CDR2 SFDVKD. The CDR3 DNA reads TGTGCCACCAGTGAACCCGGGACAACGAGTTATGGCTACACCTTC. Translation: CATSEPGTTSYGYTF.

The sample holds many counts of this clonotype. The CDR3 spells CASSKTGPVNQPQHF. The DNA for the CDR3 is TGTGCCAGCAGCAAGACAGGTCCCGTCAATCAGCCCCAGCATTTT. The rearrangement joins TRBV11-2 to TRBJ1-5; possibly TRBD1 for D (6 bases). There are 15 residues in the CDR3. Germline CDR1 SGHAT, CDR2 FQNNGV. Trimming pared 5 bases from V and 3 bases from J, leaving 14 bases between.

V gene TRBV28 combines with J gene TRBJ2-5; no clear D. Trimming cost V 8 bases and J 1 base, with 11 bases left between them. The CDR3 spans 13 residues. The germline gives CDR1 MDHEN, CDR2 SYDVKM. CDR3 in amino acids: CASGYRVQETQYF. The CDR3 DNA sequence: TGTGCCAGCGGATACAGAGTCCAAGAGACCCAGTACTTC. The complete variable domain, with remaining parts taken from reference TRBV28 and TRBJ2-5, reads DVKVTQSSRYLVKRTGEKVFLECVQDMDHENMFWYRQDPGLGLRLIYFSYDVKMKEKGDIPEGYSVSREKKERFSLILESASTNQTSMYLCASGYRVQETQYFGPGTRLLVL.

This clonotype was detected a few times. The chain employs TRBV24-1 and TRBJ2-1; possibly TRBD1 or TRBD2 for D (5 bases each). The CDR3 spans 14 residues. CDR1 is KGHDR, CDR2 SFDVKD, per germline. V lost 4 bases, J lost 9 bases, and 15 bases lay in between. The CDR3 DNA reads TGTGCCACCAGTGACGCCCGGGGCCTACCTGAGCAGTTCTTC. Translation: CATSDARGLPEQFF.

Many counts were recorded for this clonotype. V usage is TRBV11-2 and J usage is TRBJ2-1; D might be TRBD1 (5 bases). The V gene lost 0 bases and the J gene lost 10 bases, with 7 bases spanning the gap. Germline CDR1 and CDR2: SGHAT and FQNNGV. This CDR3 has 12 amino acids. CDR3 residues: CASSLEQAEQFF. CDR3 coding DNA: TGTGCCAGCAGCTTAGAACAGGCGGAGCAGTTCTTC. The variable domain in full, completed from reference TRBV11-2 and TRBJ2-1, reads EAGVAQSPRYKIIEKRQSVAFWCNPISGHATLYWYQQILGQGPKLLIQFQNNGVVDDSQLPKDRFSAERLKGVDSTLKIQPAKLEDSAVYLCASSLEQAEQFFGPGTRLTVL.

This clonotype was recorded a few times. The chain carries TRBV2 and TRBJ1-1; tentatively, D is TRBD1 (6 bases). The CDR3 consists of 14 residues. V lost 3 bases, J lost 3 bases, and 11 bases lay in between. CDR1 SNHLY and CDR2 FYNNEI come from the germline V gene. Here the CDR3 DNA reads TGTGCCAGCAGTGACCGGGGGCTCGACACTGAAGCTTTCTTT. Translation: CASSDRGLDTEAFF.

The gene calls are TRBV2 and TRBJ2-5; D is perhaps TRBD1 (5 bases). Germline V gives CDR1 SNHLY, CDR2 FYNNEI. V gave up 4 bases and J gave up 2 bases, with 14 bases separating them. The CDR3 consists of 15 residues. Here the CDR3 reads CASSAPEAGQETQYF. As DNA, the CDR3 is TGTGCCAGCAGTGCCCCCGAGGCAGGGCAAGAGACCCAGTACTTC.

Here the CDR3 DNA reads TGTGCCAGCAGTGAATACCCAGGCTTCACTAGCGAGCAGTACTTC. Translated: CASSEYPGFTSEQYF. The chain combines TRBV2 with TRBJ2-7; possible D gene TRBD2, 5 bases. Per the germline V gene, CDR1 is SNHLY and CDR2 is FYNNEI. Trimming took 2 bases from V and 6 from J, leaving 17 bases between them. This CDR3 contains 15 residues.

The chain is built from TRBV29-1 and TRBJ2-5; a possible D gene is TRBD2 (6 bases). This CDR3 is built from 16 residues. Germline lookup yields CDR1 SQVTM and CDR2 ANQGSEA. Between the trimmed V and J ends, which lost 5 bases and 0 bases, there was a span of 19 bases. The CDR3 region has the DNA TGCAGCGTTCTATTCATCCTTCGGGGGTACCAAGAGACCCAGTACTTC. Encoded protein: CSVLFILRGYQETQYF.

This clonotype was picked up many times. J is TRBJ2-7 and V is TRBV5-1; D is uncertain. Germline CDR1 is SGHRS and CDR2 is YFSETQ. With 4 bases removed from V and 2 bases from J, the gap between germline ends came to 13 bases. CDR3 size: 14 residues. The DNA for the CDR3 is TGCGCCAGCAGCCTGGACGAGCCTCCCTACGAGCAGTACTTC. This translates into CASSLDEPPYEQYF.

This clonotype showed up just once. The V and J genes are TRBV6-5 and TRBJ2-4; D possibly corresponds to TRBD2 (6 bases). V shed 2 bases and J shed 6 bases, with 14 bases lying between them. Germline CDR1 MNHEY, CDR2 SVGAGI. The CDR3 covers 15 residues. CDR3 residues: CASSYKPGRGNIQYF. The CDR3 DNA reads as TGTGCCAGCAGTTACAAGCCAGGGCGGGGAAACATTCAGTACTTC.

The chain uses TRBV12-3 or TRBV12-4 and TRBJ1-3; D not resolved. Trimming shortened V by 5 bases and J by 4 bases, and 3 bases separated the two germline ends. The CDR3 is 11 amino acids. The chain's CDR3 is CASSKGNTIYF. The DNA of the CDR3 is TGTGCCAGCAGTAAAGGAAACACCATATATTTT.

The chain has TRBV4-1 and TRBJ1-2; 7 bases fit TRBD1. The CDR3 contains 14 residues. After removal of 2 bases from V and 5 bases from J, the junction contained 5 bases not matched to a gene. Germline V gene data show CDR1 as MGHRA and CDR2 as YSYEKL. CDR3 sequence (DNA): TGCGCCAGCAGCCAAACACAGGGGCCATATGGCTACACCTTC. This sequence encodes CASSQTQGPYGYTF.

The rearrangement joins TRBV18 to TRBJ2-5; 8 nucleotides agree with TRBD2. CDR3 length: 16 amino acids. From germline, CDR1 is KGHSH and CDR2 LQKENI. Trimming removed 1 base from V and 1 base from J; junction bases left unmatched: 5. The CDR3 region has the DNA TGTGCCAGCTCACCACTCGGTAGCGGGATCCAAGAGACCCAGTACTTC. This codes for CASSPLGSGIQETQYF.

This sequence joins TRBV27 and TRBJ2-7, with D possibly called TRBD1 or TRBD2 (5 bases each). Trimming cost V 4 bases and J 0 bases, with 13 bases left between them. The CDR3 is 15 amino acids. Germline V gene data show CDR1 as MNHEY and CDR2 as SMNVEV (reference sequence). DNA of the CDR3: TGTGCCAGCAGTTCCGGGGCTCCGAGCTCCTACGAGCAGTACTTC. Protein product: CASSSGAPSSYEQYF.

This clonotype was seen many times. V and J are TRBV24-1 and TRBJ2-1; D is perhaps TRBD2 (6 bases). The CDR3 runs to 15 residues. Between the trimmed V and J ends, which lost 4 bases and 8 bases, there was a span of 17 bases. Germline-derived CDR1 and CDR2 are KGHDR and SFDVKD. The CDR3 region is CATSESGLENYEQFF. The CDR3 nucleotides read TGTGCCACCAGTGAGAGCGGGTTGGAAAATTATGAGCAGTTCTTC.

The chain uses TRBV7-3 and TRBJ2-1; 8 bases line up with TRBD2. The V segment lost 3 bases and the J segment 7 bases; nucleotides outside the gene matches: 2. CDR3 size: 13 residues. CDR1 and CDR2 (germline): SGHTA, FQGTGA. The DNA for the CDR3 is TGTGCCAGCAGCTTCGCTAGCGGGAATGAGCAGTTCTTC. This gives the protein CASSFASGNEQFF. The full variable domain, with the rest looked up from reference TRBV7-3 and TRBJ2-1, is GAGVSQTPSNKVTEKGKYVELRCDPISGHTALYWYRQSLGQGPEFLIYFQGTGAADDSGLPNDRFFAVRPEGSVSTLKIQRTERGDSAVYLCASSFASGNEQFFGPGTRLTVL.